This T cell receptor beta chain was profiled in a study of CD8+ T cells in alopecia areata. Study in general: Treated patients received oral tofacitinib, 5 to 10 mg twice daily.

This clone came up once. The antigen is not known. The CDR3 is made up of 13 amino acids. Germline CDR1 SQVTM, CDR2 ANQGSEA. V shed 4 bases, J shed 3 bases, and the junction held 1 base outside the gene matches. Treatment meaning: oral pan-JAK inhibitor, 5-10 mg twice daily. General study findings and limits: Mice gave a clearer picture of TCR sharing than patients did, possibly for HLA-related reasons. Links between baseline CD8+ expansion and response need larger treated cohorts. Higher clonality was seen in lesional scalp than in normal scalp, especially in alopecia totalis/universalis.

RNA was isolated and reverse transcribed to cDNA, the sequencing template. TCRdb's copy holds only in-frame clones and misses some; the assay was immunoSEQ multiplex PCR. The table lists about 150,000 clones, roughly 65% of them singletons. The sequence was collected from a human donor with alopecia areata. Sequencing used CD4+ T cells sorted from blood, obtained at week 4, from a patient treated with tofacitinib. The chain has TRBV29-1 and TRBJ1-5; 9 bases are a match to TRBD1. DNA of the CDR3: TGCAGCGTTGGGGACAGGGTCAATCAGCCCCAGCATTTT. Its protein product is CSVGDRVNQPQHF.